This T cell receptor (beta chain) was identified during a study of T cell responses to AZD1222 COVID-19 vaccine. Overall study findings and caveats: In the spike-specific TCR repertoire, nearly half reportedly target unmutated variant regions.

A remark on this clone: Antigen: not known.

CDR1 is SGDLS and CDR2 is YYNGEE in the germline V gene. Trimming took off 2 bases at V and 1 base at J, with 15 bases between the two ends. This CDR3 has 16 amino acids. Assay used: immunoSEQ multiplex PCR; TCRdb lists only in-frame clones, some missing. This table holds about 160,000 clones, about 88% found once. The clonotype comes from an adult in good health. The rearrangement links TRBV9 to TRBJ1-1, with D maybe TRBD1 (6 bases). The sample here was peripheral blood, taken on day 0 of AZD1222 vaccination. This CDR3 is CASSVSRGRANTEAFF. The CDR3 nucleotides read TGTGCCAGCAGCGTTTCGCGGGGGCGGGCGAACACTGAAGCTTTCTTT.